These T cell receptor beta chains were read from a single sample in a study of T cell repertoires in cytomegalovirus infection. These receptors have no identified antigens. TCRdb itself ran the reads through MiXCR, one entry per CDR3 protein. The sample carries about a million distinct CDR3 sequences, roughly 30% recorded once. Material: cultured CD8+ T cells from PBMCs, obtained from culture after CMV antigen stimulation. These receptors were collected from a human donor in good health (CMV status not recorded). Some clones in this sample may be carry-over from other donors' samples. Both conserved end residues are part of each CDR3. A D gene is named only where the DNA matches it firmly. Where a row states a size, it is once, few, many or the class of an expanded clone; other rows omit it.

j_gene: TRBJ2-2; abundance: few; v_gene: TRBV7-9; d_gene: TRBD1; CDR3aa: CASSSGGLFF; CDR3nt: TGTGCCAGCAGCTCAGGGGGGCTGTTTTTT
j_gene: TRBJ1-2; abundance: few; v_gene: TRBV5-4; d_gene: -; CDR3aa: CASSLAGMIVGGYGYTF; CDR3nt: TGTGCCAGCAGCTTGGCCGGGATGATCGTCGGGGGCTATGGCTACACCTTC
j_gene: TRBJ2-3; abundance: few; v_gene: TRBV14; d_gene: -; CDR3aa: CASTGGTAGDTQYF; CDR3nt: TGTGCCAGCACAGGCGGGACAGCTGGAGATACGCAGTATTTT
j_gene: TRBJ2-3; abundance: -; v_gene: TRBV6-6; d_gene: -; CDR3aa: CASRELVGVGQYF; CDR3nt: TGTGCCAGCAGAGAGCTGGTTGGGGTGGGGCAGTATTTT
j_gene: TRBJ2-3; abundance: -; v_gene: TRBV4-1; d_gene: -; CDR3aa: CASSQVPGTDTQYF; CDR3nt: TGCGCCAGCAGCCAAGTACCAGGAACGGATACGCAGTATTTT
j_gene: TRBJ1-1; abundance: many; v_gene: TRBV12-3/TRBV12-4; d_gene: -; CDR3aa: CASSFGQGGYTEAFF; CDR3nt: TGTGCCAGCAGTTTCGGGCAGGGAGGCTACACTGAAGCTTTCTTT
j_gene: TRBJ2-2; abundance: -; v_gene: TRBV27; d_gene: TRBD1; CDR3aa: CASSSRQGTGELFF; CDR3nt: TGTGCCAGCAGTTCTAGACAGGGGACCGGGGAGCTGTTTTTT
j_gene: TRBJ1-6; abundance: -; v_gene: TRBV7-9; d_gene: -; CDR3aa: CASGTSPLHF; CDR3nt: TGTGCCAGCGGGACTTCACCCCTCCACTTT
j_gene: TRBJ2-3; abundance: -; v_gene: TRBV14; d_gene: TRBD2; CDR3aa: CASSHVTSEGTQYF; CDR3nt: TGTGCCAGCAGCCATGTGACTAGCGAGGGTACGCAGTATTTT
j_gene: TRBJ1-2; abundance: few; v_gene: TRBV19; d_gene: -; CDR3aa: CASSILEGAGYTF; CDR3nt: TGTGCCAGTAGTATATTGGAGGGAGCTGGCTACACCTTC
j_gene: TRBJ2-7; abundance: -; v_gene: TRBV6-5; d_gene: -; CDR3aa: CASSLSISIYEQYF; CDR3nt: TGTGCCAGCAGTCTCTCCATTAGTATCTACGAGCAGTACTTC
j_gene: TRBJ2-2; abundance: -; v_gene: TRBV24-1; d_gene: -; CDR3aa: CATSDLPKGIHTGELFF; CDR3nt: TGTGCCACCAGTGATTTACCGAAGGGGATTCACACCGGGGAGCTGTTTTTT
j_gene: TRBJ1-5; abundance: many; v_gene: TRBV27; d_gene: -; CDR3aa: CASSIGSSNQPQHF; CDR3nt: TGTGCCAGCAGTATAGGGAGTAGCAATCAGCCCCAGCATTTT
j_gene: TRBJ2-1; abundance: -; v_gene: TRBV4-1; d_gene: -; CDR3aa: CANSQNYLVSSYNEQFF; CDR3nt: TGCGCCAACAGCCAGAACTACCTCGTGAGCTCCTACAATGAGCAGTTCTTC
j_gene: TRBJ1-2; abundance: few; v_gene: TRBV7-9; d_gene: -; CDR3aa: CASSLTAFGYTF; CDR3nt: TGTGCCAGCAGCTTGACAGCTTTTGGCTACACCTTC
j_gene: TRBJ2-1; abundance: few; v_gene: TRBV6-2/TRBV6-3; d_gene: TRBD1; CDR3aa: CASSYVGQGWWDEQFF; CDR3nt: TGTGCCAGCAGTTATGTGGGACAGGGCTGGTGGGATGAGCAGTTCTTC
j_gene: TRBJ2-1; abundance: -; v_gene: TRBV7-9; d_gene: TRBD2; CDR3aa: CASSAPLGERGGKNEQFF; CDR3nt: TGTGCCAGCAGCGCTCCTTTGGGGGAGCGGGGGGGAAAGAATGAGCAGTTCTTC
j_gene: TRBJ1-1; abundance: few; v_gene: TRBV2; d_gene: TRBD1; CDR3aa: CASSHRGLASEAFF; CDR3nt: TGTGCCAGCAGTCACAGGGGGCTTGCGTCTGAAGCTTTCTTT
j_gene: TRBJ1-3; abundance: -; v_gene: TRBV27; d_gene: -; CDR3aa: CASSLNPVSGNTIYF; CDR3nt: TGTGCCAGCAGTTTAAATCCAGTCTCTGGAAACACCATATATTTT
j_gene: TRBJ2-1; abundance: -; v_gene: TRBV12-3/TRBV12-4; d_gene: -; CDR3aa: CASSGGLWDNEQFF; CDR3nt: TGTGCCAGCTCAGGAGGGCTCTGGGACAATGAGCAGTTCTTC
j_gene: TRBJ1-1; abundance: few; v_gene: TRBV7-2; d_gene: -; CDR3aa: CASSPAGADTEAFF; CDR3nt: TGTGCCAGCAGCCCGGCGGGGGCGGACACTGAAGCTTTCTTT
j_gene: TRBJ2-2; abundance: -; v_gene: TRBV6-5; d_gene: TRBD1; CDR3aa: CASSYTGVLTGELFF; CDR3nt: TGTGCCAGCAGTTACACAGGGGTTCTCACCGGGGAGCTGTTTTTT
j_gene: TRBJ2-7; abundance: -; v_gene: TRBV14; d_gene: TRBD1; CDR3aa: CARSQDTGGYEQYF; CDR3nt: TGTGCCAGAAGCCAAGACACAGGGGGCTACGAGCAGTACTTC
j_gene: TRBJ1-1; abundance: few; v_gene: TRBV12-3/TRBV12-4; d_gene: -; CDR3aa: CASSTPTENTEAFF; CDR3nt: TGTGCCAGCAGTACCCCGACAGAGAACACTGAAGCTTTCTTT
j_gene: TRBJ1-2; abundance: many; v_gene: TRBV7-2; d_gene: TRBD1; CDR3aa: CASSRQGDGYTF; CDR3nt: TGTGCCAGCAGCCGACAGGGGGATGGCTACACCTTC